A single sample is the source of the 32 T cell receptor beta chains below, sequenced in a study of T-cell memory formation after mild COVID-19. Via MiXCR, TCRdb re-called the 5' RACE reads, giving one row per CDR3 protein. The table includes a few hundred thousand distinct CDR3 sequences, around 19% detected once. Input material: PBMCs or a T cell subset sorted from them (not recorded which). The receptors shown here come from a man aged 18 to 29 who had mild COVID-19 (a few samples of this study predate the infection). Cell type and time point are not known.

J is TRBJ2-1 and V is TRBV6-5; TRBD2 might be the D (5 bases). The CDR3 consists of 14 residues. Germline V gene data show CDR1 as MNHEY and CDR2 as SVGAGI. Deletions cut 5 bases from V and 7 bases from J, with 15 bases between. CDR3 in DNA: TGTGCCAGCAGTGCGGACTTGGGTCGGAATGAGCAGTTCTTC. Residues: CASSADLGRNEQFF.

This clonotype was picked up a small number of times. The chain uses TRBV11-2 and TRBJ2-2, with TRBD1 matching over 10 bases. Germline V gene sequence: CDR1 SGHAT, CDR2 FQNNGV. V lost 5 bases, J lost 1 base, and 10 bases stayed unmatched. The CDR3 has 18 residues. This chain's CDR3 is CASSPGTGAFLNTGELFF. The DNA of the CDR3 is TGTGCCAGCAGCCCCGGGACAGGGGCCTTTCTGAACACCGGGGAGCTGTTTTTT.

In its sample, this clonotype was seen a few times. The rearrangement uses TRBV7-2 and TRBJ1-1; no clear D. Trimming pared 5 bases from V and 1 base from J, leaving 11 bases between. CDR3 length: 14 amino acids. Germline CDR1 reads SGHTA; CDR2 reads FQGNSA. CDR3: CASSQKIGNTEAFF. DNA for the CDR3: TGTGCCAGCAGCCAGAAAATCGGGAACACTGAAGCTTTCTTT.

The rearrangement uses TRBV20-1 and TRBJ1-5; the match to TRBD1 covers 10 bases. The CDR3 totals 14 residues. V shed 2 bases and J 5 bases; nucleotides not matched to a gene: 3. Germline V lookup: CDR1 DFQATT, CDR2 SNEGSKA (reference sequence). DNA for the CDR3: TGCAGTGCTAGACAGGGGACAGGGGATCAGCCCCAGCATTTT. Translating gives CSARQGTGDQPQHF.

V is TRBV7-6 and J is TRBJ2-1; D is ambiguous. Germline V CDR1 and CDR2: SGHVS, FNYEAQ. Trimming took 1 base from V and 6 from J, leaving 13 bases between them. This CDR3 spans 15 amino acids. The CDR3 sequence: CASSLGGTLANEQFF. CDR3 nucleotide sequence: TGTGCCAGCAGCTTAGGCGGTACCCTGGCCAATGAGCAGTTCTTC.

V and J are TRBV9 and TRBJ1-2, with D possibly matching TRBD1 (6 bases). V lost 0 bases and J lost 8, with 11 bases in between. Germline V gene lookup returns CDR1 SGDLS and CDR2 YYNGEE. CDR3 length: 13 amino acids. For the CDR3, the DNA is TGTGCCAGCAGCGTAGAAGGGACACGCGGCTACACCTTC. As protein: CASSVEGTRGYTF.

This clonotype was seen more than once but under ten times. The J gene is TRBJ2-1, the V gene TRBV11-3; a weak D match, TRBD2 (7 bases). Trimming pared 1 base from V and 9 bases from J, leaving 16 bases between. Germline V CDR1 and CDR2: SGHNT, YENEEA. CDR3 length: 15 residues. The CDR3 loop reads CASSLAAGGRSEQFF. CDR3 coding DNA: TGTGCCAGCAGCTTAGCGGCCGGGGGGCGGAGTGAGCAGTTCTTC.

The J gene is TRBJ2-5, the V gene TRBV12-3 or TRBV12-4, with D unresolved. CDR3 length: 13 residues. V lost 3 bases to trimming and J lost 5 bases, with 10 bases between them. The CDR3 DNA reads TGTGCCAGCAGTTTCTCCGTAGTGGAGACCCAGTACTTC. Amino acids: CASSFSVVETQYF.

The chain uses TRBV19 and TRBJ1-6; 7 bases align to TRBD1. In germline, CDR1 is LNHDA, CDR2 SQIVND (reference sequence). The junction had 12 bases not matched to a gene; V was cut back by 4 bases and J by 9 bases. The CDR3 totals 16 residues. CDR3 DNA sequence: TGTGCCAGTAGTAACGACAGGGTATCGTCAGGTTCACCCCTCCACTTT. This encodes CASSNDRVSSGSPLHF.

V and J are TRBV12-3 or TRBV12-4 and TRBJ2-5, with 7 bases lining up with TRBD2. J lost 2 bases, V lost 8 bases, and 11 bases had no gene match. The CDR3 has 15 residues. CDR3 DNA sequence: TGTGCCAGCGCACCGGGACTATTACTACAAGAGACCCAGTACTTC. It encodes CASAPGLLLQETQYF.

The V and J genes are TRBV6-5 and TRBJ1-2; 9 nucleotides line up with TRBD1. Germline V gene lookup returns CDR1 MNHEY and CDR2 SVGAGI. V was pared by 5 bases and J by 9 bases, with 4 bases of the junction left unmatched. The CDR3 covers 12 residues. CDR3 residues: CASSPGQGRYTF. DNA of the CDR3: TGTGCCAGCAGTCCGGGACAGGGTCGCTACACCTTC.

This clonotype came up a few times. This chain joins TRBV6-6 and TRBJ1-5; D is unclear. Per the germline V gene, CDR1 is MNHNY and CDR2 is SVGAGI (reference sequence). The CDR3 spans 13 residues. The V gene lost 8 bases and the J gene lost 5 bases, with 13 bases spanning the gap. In nucleotides, the CDR3 is TGTGCCAGCCGGTATGGGCCTGATCAGCCCCAGCATTTT. It yields the protein CASRYGPDQPQHF.

The gene calls are TRBV2 and TRBJ1-4; D is unresolved. The CDR3 is made up of 15 amino acids. V was clipped by 2 bases and J by 7 bases, with 14 bases between them. The V gene's germline CDR1 is SNHLY and CDR2 FYNNEI. The CDR3 DNA reads TGTGCCAGCAGTGAACTACCAGGATTGGGTGAAAAACTGTTTTTT. This encodes CASSELPGLGEKLFF.

This clonotype was detected a few times. The chain links TRBV7-8 to TRBJ2-1, with 8 bases matching TRBD2. Germline assignment: CDR1 SGHVS and CDR2 FQNEAQ. V was pared by 5 bases and J by 2 bases, with 20 bases of the junction left unmatched. There are 20 residues in the CDR3. The CDR3 here is CASSTPALVAGYATYNEQFF. The CDR3 bases are TGTGCCAGCAGCACCCCCGCTTTGGTAGCGGGGTACGCTACCTACAATGAGCAGTTCTTC.

This rearrangement joins TRBV20-1 to TRBJ1-6, with a possible D match to TRBD1 (6 bases). Germline CDR1 reads DFQATT; CDR2 reads SNEGSKA (reference sequence). V was trimmed by 5 bases and J by 5 bases, leaving 13 bases between them. CDR3 length equals 14 residues. The CDR3 region is CSARGGNDNSPLHF. The CDR3 DNA reads TGCAGTGCTCGCGGGGGCAATGATAATTCACCCCTCCACTTT.

This clonotype occurred a few times. This chain joins TRBV25-1 and TRBJ2-3; D unresolved. CDR1 and CDR2 (germline): MGHDK, SYGVNS. The CDR3 length is 14 residues. V lost 4 bases to trimming and J lost 3 bases, with 11 bases between them. In DNA form, the CDR3 reads TGTGCCAGCAGTGCGAGGAGATTTACAGATACGCAGTATTTT. Amino acids: CASSARRFTDTQYF.

This sequence joins TRBV7-2 and TRBJ1-2; D call uncertain. Germline CDR1 SGHTA, CDR2 FQGNSA. V was shortened by 5 bases and J by 4 bases, with 17 bases between the two germline ends. The CDR3 has 15 amino acids. CDR3 bases: TGTGCCAGCAGCCACGGCGTGTGGGCTGGCTATGGCTACACCTTC. It codes for CASSHGVWAGYGYTF.

The V and J genes are TRBV4-3 and TRBJ1-5; D remains unclear. V lost 0 bases and J lost 5, with 11 bases in between. Germline assignment: CDR1 LGHNA and CDR2 YSLEER. This CDR3 is built from 15 residues. The CDR3 nucleotides read TGCGCCAGCAGCCAAGAAAGCAGGCGGGATCAGCCCCAGCATTTT. It codes for CASSQESRRDQPQHF.

The chain is built from TRBV5-1 and TRBJ2-5; 9 nucleotides agree with TRBD2. The V and J ends lost 1 base and 1 base, in that order; junction bases with no gene match: 5. Germline CDR1 and CDR2: SGHRS and YFSETQ. There are 16 residues in the CDR3. The CDR3 coding sequence is TGCGCCAGCAGCTTGTGGAGCGGGGGGTCCCAAGAGACCCAGTACTTC. Translation: CASSLWSGGSQETQYF.

The chain recombines TRBV5-1 with TRBJ2-1, with a possible D match to TRBD2 (6 bases). CDR3 length: 15 amino acids. Trimming took off 3 bases at V and 4 bases at J, with 14 bases between the two ends. The germline gives CDR1 SGHRS, CDR2 YFSETQ. As DNA, the CDR3 is TGCGCCAGCAGCTCGCCGGGTCTAGCGTACAATGAGCAGTTCTTC. It is translated as CASSSPGLAYNEQFF.

The CDR3 region has the DNA TGTGCCAGCAGCCTCGGTAATAGCGGGGGGGCGAGCTCCAAAAACATTCAGTACTTC. This translates into CASSLGNSGGASSKNIQYF. The gene calls are TRBV7-2 and TRBJ2-4; 11 positions agree with TRBD2. CDR3 length: 19 residues. Trimming removed 5 bases from V and 2 bases from J; junction bases left unmatched: 14. Germline V gene data show CDR1 as SGHTA and CDR2 as FQGNSA.

The J gene is TRBJ2-3, the V gene TRBV5-1; 12 positions match TRBD2. The V and J ends lost 5 bases and 5 bases, in that order; junction bases with no gene match: 9. Germline V gives CDR1 SGHRS, CDR2 YFSETQ. CDR3 length: 16 amino acids. CDR3 nucleotides: TGCGCCAGCAGACCAGCTAGCGGGGGGGCCGAAGATACGCAGTATTTT. It encodes CASRPASGGAEDTQYF.

The J gene is TRBJ2-3, the V gene TRBV6-5; 7 bases align to TRBD2. This CDR3 has 14 residues. The V segment lost 9 bases and the J segment 2 bases; nucleotides outside the gene matches: 8. Germline assignment: CDR1 MNHEY and CDR2 SVGAGI. The CDR3, as DNA: TGTGCCAGTCGAAGACTAGCTGCCACAGATACGCAGTATTTT. Its translation: CASRRLAATDTQYF.

This sequence joins TRBV27 and TRBJ1-5, with D unclear. V was trimmed by 5 bases and J by 6 bases, leaving 11 bases between them. There are 13 residues in the CDR3. CDR1 and CDR2 from the germline V gene are MNHEY and SMNVEV (reference sequence). The CDR3 loop is CASSPNMVQPQHF. The CDR3 DNA is TGTGCCAGCAGTCCCAACATGGTTCAGCCCCAGCATTTT.

V gene TRBV4-2 combines with J gene TRBJ1-2; D is unclear. V lost 4 bases to trimming and J lost 8 bases, with 17 bases between them. Germline-derived CDR1 and CDR2 are LGHNA and YNFKEQ. The CDR3 sequence is 14 residues long. Here the CDR3 DNA reads TGTGCCAGCAGCCCCACAACGGTTAGGGTGGGCTACACCTTC. This gives the protein CASSPTTVRVGYTF.

The chain recombines TRBV5-5 with TRBJ1-5; D is perhaps TRBD1 (6 bases). CDR3 length: 15 residues. CDR1 and CDR2 (germline): SGHKS, YYEKEE (reference sequence). V lost 0 bases to trimming and J lost 6 bases, with 13 bases between them. The CDR3 DNA sequence: TGTGCCAGCAGCTTGGGTGGGGGCGAGAGTCAGCCCCAGCATTTT. The encoded protein is CASSLGGGESQPQHF.

This clonotype has only a few counts. The chain couples TRBV5-3 to TRBJ2-7; D not resolved. TRBV5-3 is known as an ORF, though its function is uncertain. The CDR3 contains 12 residues. V lost 4 bases and J 0 bases, leaving 5 bases between the germline ends. CDR3 bases: TGTGCCAGAAGCCTTCACTCCTACGAGCAGTACGTC. Translation: CARSLHSYEQYV.

This clonotype has more than one count but fewer than ten. V usage is TRBV7-6 and J usage is TRBJ2-5; D uncertain. The CDR3 extends over 14 amino acids. Trimming took off 5 bases at V and 4 bases at J, with 14 bases between the two ends. Looked up from germline, CDR1 is SGHVS and CDR2 is FNYEAQ. This chain's CDR3 is CASSLPGFGETQYF. CDR3 nucleotides: TGTGCCAGCAGCCTCCCCGGGTTTGGAGAGACCCAGTACTTC.

This clonotype has more than one count but fewer than ten. This rearrangement joins TRBV29-1 to TRBJ2-6; D gene uncertain. This CDR3 comprises 12 residues. Deletions cut 7 bases from V and 0 bases from J, with 4 bases between. CDR1 SQVTM and CDR2 ANQGSEA come from the germline V gene. The CDR3: CSGSSGANVLTF. The CDR3 nucleotides are TGCAGCGGAAGCTCTGGGGCCAACGTCCTGACTTTC. Full variable domain (missing parts from reference TRBV29-1 and TRBJ2-6): SAVISQKPSRDICQRGTSLTIQCQVDSQVTMMFWYRQQPGQSLTLIATANQGSEATYESGFVIDKFPISRPNLTFSTLTVSNMSPEDSSIYLCSGSSGANVLTFGAGSRLTVL.

The rearrangement links TRBV20-1 to TRBJ2-5; perhaps TRBD2 as D (6 bases). V lost 3 bases and J lost 1, with 15 bases in between. Germline loops: CDR1 DFQATT, CDR2 SNEGSKA (reference sequence). The CDR3 runs to 15 residues. CDR3 DNA: TGCAGTGCTAGTCCCCTGATAGCGGCCCAAGAGACCCAGTACTTC. Residues: CSASPLIAAQETQYF.

V is TRBV5-1 and J is TRBJ2-7; D call uncertain. The CDR3 contains 13 residues. CDR1 and CDR2 from the germline V gene are SGHRS and YFSETQ. V lost 4 bases and J 4 bases, leaving 12 bases between the germline ends. The CDR3 reads CASSPDGGYEQYV. The DNA for the CDR3 is TGCGCCAGCAGCCCGGACGGTGGGTACGAGCAGTACGTC.

The DNA of the CDR3 is TGTGCCAGCAGCTTAGGGTTAGCGGAGAAAGAGACCCAGTACTTC. It is translated as CASSLGLAEKETQYF. The gene calls are TRBV7-9 and TRBJ2-5; tentatively, D is TRBD2 (6 bases). CDR1 is SEHNR and CDR2 is FQNEAQ in the germline V gene (reference sequence). V shed 1 base and J shed 3 bases, with 12 bases lying between them. This CDR3 has 15 residues. The full variable domain, its missing parts supplied by reference TRBV7-9 and TRBJ2-5, is DTGVSQNPRHKITKRGQNVTFRCDPISEHNRLYWYRQTLGQGPEFLTYFQNEAQLEKSRLLSDRFSAERPKGSFSTLEIQRTEQGDSAMYLCASSLGLAEKETQYFGPGTRLLVL.